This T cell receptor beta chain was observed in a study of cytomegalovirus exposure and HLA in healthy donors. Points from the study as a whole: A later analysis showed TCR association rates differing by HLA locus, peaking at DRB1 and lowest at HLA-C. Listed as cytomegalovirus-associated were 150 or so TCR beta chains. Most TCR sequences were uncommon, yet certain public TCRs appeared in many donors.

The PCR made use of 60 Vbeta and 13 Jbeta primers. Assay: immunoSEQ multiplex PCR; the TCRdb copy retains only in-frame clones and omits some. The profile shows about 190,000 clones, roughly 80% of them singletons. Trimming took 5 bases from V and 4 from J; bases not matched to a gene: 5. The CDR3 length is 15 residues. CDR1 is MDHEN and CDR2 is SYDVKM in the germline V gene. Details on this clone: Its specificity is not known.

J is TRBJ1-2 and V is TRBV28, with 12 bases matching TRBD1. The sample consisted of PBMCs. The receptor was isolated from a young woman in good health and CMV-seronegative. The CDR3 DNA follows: TGTGCCAGCAGTCTGCCGGGACAGGGGGCCTATGGCTACACCTTC. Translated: CASSLPGQGAYGYTF.